Listed below are T cell receptor beta chains from one sample, sequenced in a study of CD4 T cells in relation to SARS-CoV-2 and coronaviruses. These receptors are not linked to any known antigen. TCRdb keeps only in-frame clones here, not all; method: immunoSEQ multiplex PCR. The sample has 30,000 or so clones, around 79% seen once. The specimen sequenced was CD4+ T cells from PBMCs, cultured in vitro. These receptors were obtained from a human donor in good health. Each CDR3 is given with its conserved first and last residue. D genes are given only for firm matches. Where a row states a size, it is once, few, many or the class of an expanded clone; other rows omit it.

V gene	J gene	D gene	clone size	CDR3 DNA	CDR3 protein
TRBV19	TRBJ2-6	.	.	TGTGCCAGTCAGGACCGCTCTGGGGCCAACGTCCTGACTTTC	CASQDRSGANVLTF
TRBV4-1	TRBJ2-7	TRBD2	few	TGCGCCAGCAGCCAAAGGCCCGCAGCGGGAGAGGTCTCCTACGAGCAGTACTTC	CASSQRPAAGEVSYEQYF
TRBV6-5	TRBJ2-5	TRBD1	.	TGTGCCAGCAGCCGGGGGACAGGGGCTTTGGAGACCCAGTACTTC	CASSRGTGALETQYF
TRBV6-6	TRBJ1-5	TRBD1	.	TGTGCCAGCATCCCGGGACAGGGCAATCAGCCCCAGCATTTT	CASIPGQGNQPQHF
TRBV19	TRBJ1-5	.	.	TGTGCCAGCGCACTGCCCCGTCTAGGGCTCAATCAGCCCCAGCATTTT	CASALPRLGLNQPQHF
TRBV6-5	TRBJ1-5	.	.	TGTGCCAGCAGTTTGCGACGGACCAATCAGCCCCAGCATTTT	CASSLRRTNQPQHF
TRBV10-3	TRBJ1-2	.	.	TGTGCCATCAGTGAGTCAGAGATAGCCTACACCTTC	CAISESEIAYTF
TRBV7-2	TRBJ2-5	TRBD2	.	TGTGCCAGCAGCTCTAGCGGGAGGGAGACCCAGTACTTC	CASSSSGRETQYF
TRBV27	TRBJ2-5	TRBD2	.	TGTGCCAGCAGTCGGGTAGCGGGGACGTCAGAGACCCAGTACTTC	CASSRVAGTSETQYF
TRBV3-1/TRBV3-2	TRBJ1-5	.	.	TGTGCCAGCAGCCACGGAGGGGATCAGCCCCAGCATTTT	CASSHGGDQPQHF
TRBV7-9	TRBJ2-3	TRBD2	.	TGTGCCAGCTGGTCTAGCGGGAGGGCGAGGACAGATACGCAGTATTTT	CASWSSGRARTDTQYF
TRBV4-1	TRBJ1-6	.	.	TGCGCCAGCAGCCAAGGGCCGAAGAGCTCCTATAATTCACCCCTCCACTTT	CASSQGPKSSYNSPLHF
TRBV18	TRBJ1-1	.	.	TGTGCCAGCTCCCCTGCTATCCTACGGGGATCCACTGAAGCTTTCTTT	CASSPAILRGSTEAFF
TRBV18	TRBJ1-4	.	once	TGTGCCAGCTCACCACAAGCCGGAAAACTGTTTTTT	CASSPQAGKLFF
TRBV7-2	TRBJ1-1	TRBD1	.	TGTGCCAGCAGCTCCGCCCCGGGACAGGGCCTACTCGGGGGTGAAGCTTTCTTT	CASSSAPGQGLLGGEAFF
TRBV28	TRBJ1-5	.	.	TGTGCCAGCAGGGAGCAGAGTGGACAGCCCCAGCATTTT	CASREQSGQPQHF
TRBV7-2	TRBJ2-4	.	.	TGTGCCAGCAGCTTAGGATGGCAGGGGGGGAACATTCAGTACTTC	CASSLGWQGGNIQYF
TRBV29-1	TRBJ2-1	.	.	TGCAGCGTTCGTACTACCTTTGGGGCGAGCTCCTACAATGAGCAGTTCTTC	CSVRTTFGASSYNEQFF
TRBV5-6	TRBJ2-7	TRBD2	once	TGTGCCAGCAGCCGTAGCGGGAGTGCCGAGCAGTACTTC	CASSRSGSAEQYF
TRBV2	TRBJ1-1	.	.	TGTGCCAGCATGATCGCGGTGAACACTGAAGCTTTCTTT	CASMIAVNTEAFF
TRBV29-1	TRBJ2-2	.	.	TGCAGCGTTGAGGCGACGTTTGGGGCCGGGGAGCTGTTTTTT	CSVEATFGAGELFF
TRBV29-1	TRBJ2-1	.	medium-sized	TGCAGCGTTGATTCGGGGGCAGGCTCCTACAATGAGCAGTTCTTC	CSVDSGAGSYNEQFF
TRBV7-2	TRBJ1-1	.	.	TGTGCCAGCAGCGTTGGACACCAGAACACTGAAGCTTTCTTT	CASSVGHQNTEAFF
TRBV12-3/TRBV12-4	TRBJ2-5	.	.	TGTGCCAGCAGTGAACAGAACCAAGAGACCCAGTACTTC	CASSEQNQETQYF
TRBV7-2	TRBJ2-5	.	.	TGTGCCAGCAGCCCCGGGGTCCGCGACCTGGAGACCCAGTACTTC	CASSPGVRDLETQYF
TRBV5-1	TRBJ1-2	.	once	TGCGCCAGCAGCTTGTTGGGGGCCCAACCTTCAAACTATGGCTACACCTTC	CASSLLGAQPSNYGYTF
TRBV19	TRBJ2-5	.	.	TGTGCCAGTAGTATACCTGGAGTCTGGTACCAAGAGACCCAGTACTTC	CASSIPGVWYQETQYF
TRBV28	TRBJ2-7	TRBD1	.	TGTGCCAGCAGAACCTCGGGGACAGGCTCCTACGAGCAGTACTTC	CASRTSGTGSYEQYF
TRBV14	TRBJ2-7	.	.	TGTGCCAGCAGCCAGGCGACTAGTACCTACGAGCAGTACTTC	CASSQATSTYEQYF
TRBV6-6	TRBJ1-5	.	.	TGTGCCGCGAGTTGGGAGAGGGGGGATCAGCCCCAGCATTTT	CAASWERGDQPQHF
TRBV5-4	TRBJ2-1	.	few	TGTGCCAGCGTCCCTTGGGGGGGCACCTACAATGAGCAGTTCTTC	CASVPWGGTYNEQFF
TRBV19	TRBJ1-3	.	.	TGTGCCAGTACCAATCAGGAGATCCTCTCTGGAAACACCATATATTTT	CASTNQEILSGNTIYF
TRBV3-1/TRBV3-2	TRBJ2-1	TRBD2	.	TGTGCCAGCAGTGTCAAAGTCGGACTAGCGGGGTCTAATGAGCAGTTCTTC	CASSVKVGLAGSNEQFF
TRBV11-2	TRBJ2-1	.	.	TGTGCCAGCAGCTTAAGTTTCAATGAGCAGTTCTTC	CASSLSFNEQFF
TRBV19	TRBJ1-5	TRBD1	.	TGTGCCAGTAGTTGGACAGGGGTGGGCAATCAGCCCCAGCATTTT	CASSWTGVGNQPQHF
TRBV7-2	TRBJ2-1	.	medium-sized	TGTGCCAGCAGCCTTAGGGGGTATGAGCAGTTCTTC	CASSLRGYEQFF